This entry features one T cell receptor (beta chain) sequence. Its antigen is currently unknown. TCRdb's copy holds only in-frame clones and misses some; the assay was immunoSEQ multiplex PCR. Counted here are under 80,000 clones, 85% to 95% occurring once; the ten biggest clones make up 2% to 3%. Documented time point: newly diagnosed, previously untreated cHL patient sample. Investigators turned to newly diagnosed, untreated classical Hodgkin lymphoma PBMCs for comparison. This specimen belongs to a study of PD-1 blockade in classical Hodgkin lymphoma. Findings and limits, study-wide: The drivers behind the repertoire differences, possibly disease activity or prior therapy, remain undefined. When set against healthy donors, newly diagnosed patients were reported to show lower baseline TCR diversity.

This CDR3 contains 14 residues. CDR1 is MNHEY and CDR2 is SVGAGI in the germline V gene. Losses at the gene ends were 3 bases for V and 5 bases for J; bases not matched to a gene: 7. The material sequenced was peripheral blood mononuclear cells (PBMCs). The source of this sequence is a human donor with classical Hodgkin lymphoma. This chain joins TRBV6-5 and TRBJ2-7; 7 bases map to TRBD2. CDR3 nucleotide sequence: TGTGCCAGCAGTTATGCGGGAGTAGAAGACGAGCAGTACTTC. As protein: CASSYAGVEDEQYF.